This TCR beta chain was identified during a study of blood T cell repertoires in COVID-19. The wider study: In each case, the material was cDNA or gDNA derived from T cells, B-cell-depleted T cells, or PBMCs.

Profiled with immunoSEQ multiplex PCR; TCRdb holds only in-frame clones, not every one. The sample records about 320,000 clones, approximately 81% being singletons. J was trimmed by 4 bases and V by 2 bases; bases with no gene match: 0. The germline V gene has CDR1 MDHEN and CDR2 SYDVKM. The CDR3 runs 13 residues. Everyone who took part was about 18 to 89 years old, and they came from 24 US areas. Clinical history reported by participants formed the basis on which cohorts were assigned. Source material: PBMCs or T cells enriched from blood (not recorded which). This sequence originates from a woman aged 25-40 years who had been exposed to COVID-19. The J gene is TRBJ1-1, the V gene TRBV28; TRBD1 matches 8 bases. In DNA form, the CDR3 reads TGTGCCAGCAGTTTACAGGGGGCCACTGAAGCTTTCTTT. Amino acid sequence: CASSLQGATEAFF.